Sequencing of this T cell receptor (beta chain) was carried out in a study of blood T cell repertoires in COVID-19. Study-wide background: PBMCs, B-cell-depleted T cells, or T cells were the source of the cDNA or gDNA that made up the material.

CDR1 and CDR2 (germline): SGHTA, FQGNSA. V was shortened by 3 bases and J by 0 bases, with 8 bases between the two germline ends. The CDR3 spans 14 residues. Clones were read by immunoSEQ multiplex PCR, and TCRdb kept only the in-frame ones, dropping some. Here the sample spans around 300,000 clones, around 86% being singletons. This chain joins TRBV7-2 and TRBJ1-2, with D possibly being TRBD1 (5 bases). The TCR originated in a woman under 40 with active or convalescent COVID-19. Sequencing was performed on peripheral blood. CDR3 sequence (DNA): TGTGCCAGCAGCTTGCGGGGGACTAACTATGGCTACACCTTC. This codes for CASSLRGTNYGYTF.